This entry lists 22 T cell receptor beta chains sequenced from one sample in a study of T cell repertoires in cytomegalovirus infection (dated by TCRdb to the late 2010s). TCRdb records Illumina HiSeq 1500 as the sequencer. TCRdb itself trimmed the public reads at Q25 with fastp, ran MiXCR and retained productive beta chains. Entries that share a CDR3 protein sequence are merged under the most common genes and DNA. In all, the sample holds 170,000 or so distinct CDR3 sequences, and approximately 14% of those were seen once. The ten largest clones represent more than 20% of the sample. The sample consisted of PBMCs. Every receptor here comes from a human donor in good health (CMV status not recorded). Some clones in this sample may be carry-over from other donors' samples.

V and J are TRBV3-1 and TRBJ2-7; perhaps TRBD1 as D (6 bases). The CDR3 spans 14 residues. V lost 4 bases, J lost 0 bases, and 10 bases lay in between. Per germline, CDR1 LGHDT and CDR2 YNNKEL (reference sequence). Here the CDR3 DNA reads TGTGCCAGCAGCCGCAGGGACATCTCCTACGAGCAGTACTTC. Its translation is CASSRRDISYEQYF.

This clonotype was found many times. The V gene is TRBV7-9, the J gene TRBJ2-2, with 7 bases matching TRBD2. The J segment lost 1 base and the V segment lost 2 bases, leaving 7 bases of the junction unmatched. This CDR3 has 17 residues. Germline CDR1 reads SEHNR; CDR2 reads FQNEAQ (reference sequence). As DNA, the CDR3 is TGTGCCAGCAGCTTAATTACGTTAGCGGGGAACACCGGGGAGCTGTTTTTT. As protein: CASSLITLAGNTGELFF.

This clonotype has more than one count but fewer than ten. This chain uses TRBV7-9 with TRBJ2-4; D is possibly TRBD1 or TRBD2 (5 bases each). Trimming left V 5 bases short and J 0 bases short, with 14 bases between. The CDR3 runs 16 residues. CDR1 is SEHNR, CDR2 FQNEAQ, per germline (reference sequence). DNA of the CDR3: TGTGCCAGCAGCGGGGACCGGACTCAAGCCAAAAACATTCAGTACTTC. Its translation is CASSGDRTQAKNIQYF.

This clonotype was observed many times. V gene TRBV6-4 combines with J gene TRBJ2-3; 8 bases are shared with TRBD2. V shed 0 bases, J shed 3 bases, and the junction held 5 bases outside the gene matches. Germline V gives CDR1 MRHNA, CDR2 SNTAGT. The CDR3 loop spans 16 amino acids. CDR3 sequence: CASSDSTGGPTDTQYF. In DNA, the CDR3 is TGTGCCAGCAGTGACTCGACGGGGGGGCCAACAGATACGCAGTATTTT.

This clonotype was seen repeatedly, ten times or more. Here the CDR3 DNA reads TGTGCCAGCAGTAACAGGGGTTTCAATCAGCCCCAGCATTTT. It encodes CASSNRGFNQPQHF. This chain uses TRBV12-3 or TRBV12-4 with TRBJ1-5; 7 bases are a match to TRBD1. This CDR3 has 14 amino acids. V gave up 5 bases and J gave up 3 bases; unmatched junction bases: 4.

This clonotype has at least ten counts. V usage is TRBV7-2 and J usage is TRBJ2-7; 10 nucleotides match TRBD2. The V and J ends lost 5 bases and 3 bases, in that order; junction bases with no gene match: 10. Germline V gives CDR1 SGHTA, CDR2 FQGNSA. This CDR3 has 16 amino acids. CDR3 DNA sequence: TGTGCCAGCAGCCCTAGACTAGCGGGCTCTGACTACGAGCAGTACTTC. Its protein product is CASSPRLAGSDYEQYF.

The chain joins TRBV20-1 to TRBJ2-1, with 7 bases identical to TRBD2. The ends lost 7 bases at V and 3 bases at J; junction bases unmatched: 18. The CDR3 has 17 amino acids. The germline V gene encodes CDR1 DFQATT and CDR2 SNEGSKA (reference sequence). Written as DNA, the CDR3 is TGCAGTGTTAAGCGGGACCCCCTTTCCCCAGACTACAATGAGCAGTTCTTC. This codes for CSVKRDPLSPDYNEQFF.

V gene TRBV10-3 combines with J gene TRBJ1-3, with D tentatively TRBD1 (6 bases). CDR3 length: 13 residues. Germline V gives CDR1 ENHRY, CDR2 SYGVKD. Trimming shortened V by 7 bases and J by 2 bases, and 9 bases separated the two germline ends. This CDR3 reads CAINGGPGNTIYF. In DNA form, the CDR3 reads TGTGCCATCAACGGGGGGCCTGGAAACACCATATATTTT.

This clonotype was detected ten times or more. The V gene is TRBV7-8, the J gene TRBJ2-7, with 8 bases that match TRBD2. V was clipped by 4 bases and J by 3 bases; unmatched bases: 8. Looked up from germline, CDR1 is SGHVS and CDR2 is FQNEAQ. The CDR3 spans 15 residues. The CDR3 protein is CASSSSGGGFYEQYF. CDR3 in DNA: TGTGCCAGCAGCTCCTCGGGAGGGGGATTCTACGAGCAGTACTTC.

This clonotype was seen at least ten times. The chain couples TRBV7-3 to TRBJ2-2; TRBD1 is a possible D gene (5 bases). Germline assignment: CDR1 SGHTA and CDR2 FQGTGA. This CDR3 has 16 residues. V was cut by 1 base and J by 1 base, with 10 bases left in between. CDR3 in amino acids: CASSLNPGMNTGELFF. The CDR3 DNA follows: TGTGCCAGCAGCTTAAATCCAGGGATGAACACCGGGGAGCTGTTTTTT.

Here the CDR3 reads CASSGTSGATRAYEQYF. In DNA form, the CDR3 reads TGTGCCAGCAGCGGGACTAGCGGGGCTACGAGGGCTTACGAGCAGTACTTC. V is TRBV6-2 or TRBV6-3 and J is TRBJ2-7, with TRBD2 matching over 13 bases. The germline gives CDR1 MNHEY, CDR2 SVGEGT. The CDR3 length is 17 residues. The V segment lost 6 bases and the J segment 4 bases; nucleotides outside the gene matches: 12.

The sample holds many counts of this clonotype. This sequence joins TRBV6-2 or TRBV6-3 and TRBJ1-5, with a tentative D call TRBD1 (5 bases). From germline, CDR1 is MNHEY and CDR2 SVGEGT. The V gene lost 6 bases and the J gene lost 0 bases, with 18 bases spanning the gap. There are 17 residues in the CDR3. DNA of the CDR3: TGTGCCAGCAGACCAACAGGTTTTTCCTTTAGCAATCAGCCCCAGCATTTT. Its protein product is CASRPTGFSFSNQPQHF.

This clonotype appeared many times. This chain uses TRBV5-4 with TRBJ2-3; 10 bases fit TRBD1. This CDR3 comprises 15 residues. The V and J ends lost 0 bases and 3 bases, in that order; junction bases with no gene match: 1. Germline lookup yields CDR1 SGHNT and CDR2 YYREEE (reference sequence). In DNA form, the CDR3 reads TGTGCCAGCAGCTTGGGACAGGGGGCAACAGATACGCAGTATTTT. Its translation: CASSLGQGATDTQYF.

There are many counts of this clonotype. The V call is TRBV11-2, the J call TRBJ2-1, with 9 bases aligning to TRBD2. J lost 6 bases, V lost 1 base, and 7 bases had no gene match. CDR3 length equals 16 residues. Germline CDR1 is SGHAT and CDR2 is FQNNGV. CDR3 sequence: CASSLVGGRVVNEQFF. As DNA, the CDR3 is TGTGCCAGCAGCTTAGTGGGCGGGAGGGTGGTCAATGAGCAGTTCTTC.

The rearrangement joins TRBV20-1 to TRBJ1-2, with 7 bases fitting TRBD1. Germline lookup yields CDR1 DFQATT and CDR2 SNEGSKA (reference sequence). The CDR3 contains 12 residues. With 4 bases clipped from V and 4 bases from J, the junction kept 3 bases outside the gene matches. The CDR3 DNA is TGCAGTGCTAACCGGGACAGCTATGGCTACACCTTC. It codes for CSANRDSYGYTF.

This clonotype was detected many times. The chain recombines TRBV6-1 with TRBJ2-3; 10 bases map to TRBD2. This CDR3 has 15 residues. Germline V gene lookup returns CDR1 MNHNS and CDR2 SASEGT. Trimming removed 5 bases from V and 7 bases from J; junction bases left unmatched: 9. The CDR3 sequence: CASSSSSGGTHTQYF. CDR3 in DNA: TGTGCCAGCAGTTCGTCTAGCGGGGGCACCCATACGCAGTATTTT.

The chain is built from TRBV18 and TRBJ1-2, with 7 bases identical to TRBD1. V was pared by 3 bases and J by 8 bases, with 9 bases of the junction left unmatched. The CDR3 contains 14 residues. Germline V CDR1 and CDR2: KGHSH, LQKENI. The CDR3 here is CASSPQGQSGGYTF. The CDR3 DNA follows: TGTGCCAGCTCACCCCAGGGACAGAGTGGAGGCTACACCTTC.

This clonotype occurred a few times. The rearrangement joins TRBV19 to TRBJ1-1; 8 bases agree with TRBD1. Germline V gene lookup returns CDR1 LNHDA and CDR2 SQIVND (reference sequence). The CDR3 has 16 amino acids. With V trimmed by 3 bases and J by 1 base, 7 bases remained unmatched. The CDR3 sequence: CASSILTGQANTEAFF. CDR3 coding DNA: TGTGCCAGTAGTATTTTAACGGGACAGGCGAACACTGAAGCTTTCTTT. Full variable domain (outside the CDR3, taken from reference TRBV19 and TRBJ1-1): DGGITQSPKYLFRKEGQNVTLSCEQNLNHDAMYWYRQDPGQGLRLIYYSQIVNDFQKGDIAEGYSVSREKKESFPLTVTSAQKNPTAFYLCASSILTGQANTEAFFGQGTRLTVV.

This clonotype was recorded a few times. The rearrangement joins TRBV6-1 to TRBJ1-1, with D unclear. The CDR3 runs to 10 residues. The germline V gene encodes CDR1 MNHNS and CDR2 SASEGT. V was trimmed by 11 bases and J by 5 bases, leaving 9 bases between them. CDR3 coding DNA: TGTGCCGTTGGACGGACTGAAGCTTTCTTT. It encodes CAVGRTEAFF.

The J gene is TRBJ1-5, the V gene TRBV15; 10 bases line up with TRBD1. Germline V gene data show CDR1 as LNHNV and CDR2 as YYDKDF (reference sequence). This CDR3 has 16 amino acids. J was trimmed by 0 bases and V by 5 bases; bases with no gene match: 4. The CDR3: CATSLRTGGSNQPQHF. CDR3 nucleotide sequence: TGTGCCACCAGCCTTCGGACAGGGGGTAGCAATCAGCCCCAGCATTTT.

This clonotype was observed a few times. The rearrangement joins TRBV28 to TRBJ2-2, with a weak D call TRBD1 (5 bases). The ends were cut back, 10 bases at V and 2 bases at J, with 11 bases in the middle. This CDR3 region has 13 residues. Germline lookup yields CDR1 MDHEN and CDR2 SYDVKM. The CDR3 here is CATDRTNTGELFF. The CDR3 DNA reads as TGTGCCACTGACAGAACCAACACCGGGGAGCTGTTTTTT. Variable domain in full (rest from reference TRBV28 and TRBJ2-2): DVKVTQSSRYLVKRTGEKVFLECVQDMDHENMFWYRQDPGLGLRLIYFSYDVKMKEKGDIPEGYSVSREKKERFSLILESASTNQTSMYLCATDRTNTGELFFGEGSRLTVL.

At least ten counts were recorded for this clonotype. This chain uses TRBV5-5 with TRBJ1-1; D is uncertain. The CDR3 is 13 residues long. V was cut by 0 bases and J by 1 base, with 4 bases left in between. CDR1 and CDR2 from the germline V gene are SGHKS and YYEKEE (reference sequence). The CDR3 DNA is TGTGCCAGCAGCTTGGTAGCGAACACTGAAGCTTTCTTT. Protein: CASSLVANTEAFF. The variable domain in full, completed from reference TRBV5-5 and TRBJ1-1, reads DAGVTQSPTHLIKTRGQQVTLRCSPISGHKSVSWYQQVLGQGPQFIFQYYEKEERGRGNFPDRFSARQFPNYSSELNVNALLLGDSALYLCASSLVANTEAFFGQGTRLTVV.